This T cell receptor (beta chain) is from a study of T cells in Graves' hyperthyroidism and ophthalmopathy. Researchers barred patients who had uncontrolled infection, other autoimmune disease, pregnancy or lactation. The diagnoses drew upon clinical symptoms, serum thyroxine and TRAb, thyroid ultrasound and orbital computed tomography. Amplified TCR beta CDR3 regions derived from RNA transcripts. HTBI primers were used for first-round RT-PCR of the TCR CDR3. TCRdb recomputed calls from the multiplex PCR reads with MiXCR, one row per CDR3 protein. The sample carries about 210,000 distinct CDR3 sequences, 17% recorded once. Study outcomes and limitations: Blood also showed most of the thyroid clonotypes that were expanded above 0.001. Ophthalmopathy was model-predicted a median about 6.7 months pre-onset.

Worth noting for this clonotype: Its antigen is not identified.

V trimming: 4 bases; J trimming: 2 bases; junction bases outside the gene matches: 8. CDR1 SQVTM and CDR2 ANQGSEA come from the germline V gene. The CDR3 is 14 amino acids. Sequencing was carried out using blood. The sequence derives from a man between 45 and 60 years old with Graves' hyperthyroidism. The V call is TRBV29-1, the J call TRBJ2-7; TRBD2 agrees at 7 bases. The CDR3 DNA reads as TGCAGCGTTGTGACTAGCAGGAGGGCCTACGAGCAGTACTTC. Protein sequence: CSVVTSRRAYEQYF.